The clone carrying this T cell receptor (beta chain) was seen more than once but under ten times. Its target is not known. Template material for amplifying TCR beta CDR3 regions consisted of RNA transcripts. The HTBI primer set was used in a first-round RT-PCR of the TCR CDR3. MiXCR, run by TCRdb on the multiplex PCR reads, gives a single entry per CDR3 protein. Here the sample spans roughly 380,000 distinct CDR3 sequences, 19% being singletons. An approximately 10 ml volume of fresh peripheral blood provided the PBMCs. The entry originates in a study of T cells in Graves' hyperthyroidism and ophthalmopathy. Study-level results: Most clonotypes expanded in the thyroid (above 0.001) were also present in blood.

The germline V gene has CDR1 DFQATT and CDR2 SNEGSKA (reference sequence). The V gene lost 6 bases and the J gene lost 0 bases, with 8 bases spanning the gap. The CDR3 runs to 13 residues. The origin of this receptor is a young woman with Graves' hyperthyroidism. The chain is built from TRBV20-1 and TRBJ1-4, with D possibly matching TRBD1 (5 bases). Input material: blood. DNA for the CDR3: TGCAGTGCCTTACAGGCAACTAATGAAAAACTGTTTTTT. Its protein product is CSALQATNEKLFF.